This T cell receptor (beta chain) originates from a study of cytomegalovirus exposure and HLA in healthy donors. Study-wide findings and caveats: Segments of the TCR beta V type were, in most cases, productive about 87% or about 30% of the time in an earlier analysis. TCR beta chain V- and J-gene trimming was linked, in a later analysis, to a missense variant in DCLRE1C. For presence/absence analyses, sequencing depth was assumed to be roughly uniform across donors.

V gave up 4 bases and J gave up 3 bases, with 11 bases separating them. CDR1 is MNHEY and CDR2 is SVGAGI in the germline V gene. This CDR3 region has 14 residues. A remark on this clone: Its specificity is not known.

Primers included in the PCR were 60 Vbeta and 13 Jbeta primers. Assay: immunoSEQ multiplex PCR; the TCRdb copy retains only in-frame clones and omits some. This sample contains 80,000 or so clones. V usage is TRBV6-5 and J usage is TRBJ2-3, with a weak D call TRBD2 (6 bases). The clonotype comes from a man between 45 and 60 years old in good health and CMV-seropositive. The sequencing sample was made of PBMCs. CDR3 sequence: CASSFGEETDTQYF. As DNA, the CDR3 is TGTGCCAGCAGTTTCGGGGAGGAAACAGATACGCAGTATTTT.